The 29 T cell receptor beta chains below come from one sample, sequenced in a study of blood T cell repertoires in COVID-19. Produced via immunoSEQ multiplex PCR; TCRdb's table is partial and in-frame only. The sample shows about 150,000 clones, around 80% of them seen only once. The sequencing sample was made of peripheral blood. These receptors all come from a human donor with acute or convalescent COVID-19. The donor label of this sample is uncertain.

This clone was seen once. The CDR3 protein is CASSFTPTVYNSPLHF. The CDR3 region has the DNA TGTGCCAGCAGTTTCACCCCGACAGTTTATAATTCACCCCTCCACTTT. The V call is TRBV6-2 or TRBV6-3, the J call TRBJ1-6, with D perhaps matching TRBD1 (5 bases). The CDR3 runs to 16 residues. The germline V gene has CDR1 MNHEY and CDR2 SVGEGT. V lost 4 bases to trimming and J lost 4 bases, with 14 bases between them.

This chain links TRBV25-1 with TRBJ1-6; D is unresolved. Germline CDR1 and CDR2: MGHDK and SYGVNS. The germline V and J ends were trimmed by 4 bases and 1 base, with 8 bases remaining between them. This CDR3 is built from 15 residues. The CDR3 DNA follows: TGTGCCAGCAGTGGGCGGGGATCCTATAATTCACCCCTCCACTTT. This gives the protein CASSGRGSYNSPLHF. Complete variable domain (other parts from reference TRBV25-1 and TRBJ1-6): EADIYQTPRYLVIGTGKKITLECSQTMGHDKMYWYQQDPGMELHLIHYSYGVNSTEKGDLSSESTVSRIRTEHFPLTLESARPSHTSQYLCASSGRGSYNSPLHFGNGTRLTVT.

The rearrangement links TRBV30 to TRBJ2-3; 7 bases are shared with TRBD1. The CDR3 is 14 residues long. CDR1 is GTSNPN and CDR2 is SVGIG in the germline V gene (reference sequence). Unmatched junction bases numbered 8, after V lost 5 bases and J lost 3 bases. CDR3 sequence: CAWAQNRGTDTQYF. CDR3 coding DNA: TGTGCCTGGGCTCAAAACAGGGGAACAGATACGCAGTATTTT.

V is TRBV14 and J is TRBJ2-7, with 8 nucleotides matching TRBD1. This CDR3 spans 14 amino acids. V shed 5 bases, J shed 4 bases, and the junction held 7 bases outside the gene matches. The germline gives CDR1 SGHDN, CDR2 FVKESK. The DNA for the CDR3 is TGTGCCAGCAGCTTTGACAGGGGTCGATACGAGCAGTACTTC. Translation gives CASSFDRGRYEQYF.

The V call is TRBV5-4, the J call TRBJ1-1, with 10 bases that match TRBD1. The junction had 4 bases not matched to a gene; V was cut back by 3 bases and J by 5 bases. Germline values: CDR1 SGHNT, CDR2 YYREEE (reference sequence). This CDR3 comprises 14 residues. The CDR3 protein is CASSSGQGKTEAFF. Here the CDR3 DNA reads TGTGCCAGCAGCTCGGGACAGGGGAAGACTGAAGCTTTCTTT.

Points on this clone: Germline and junction disagree at one end, which may indicate a read error. This chain uses TRBV7-7 with TRBJ2-5; D gene uncertain. Germline V gene sequence: CDR1 SSHAT, CDR2 FNYEAQ (reference sequence). The CDR3 is made up of 14 amino acids. For the CDR3, the DNA is TGTGCTAGCAGCGAGACCGGTCTAGAGGAGACCCAGTACTTC. Its protein product is CASSETGLEETQYF.

This chain uses TRBV11-3 with TRBJ2-1, with 7 bases matching TRBD2. J lost 4 bases, V lost 5 bases, and 11 bases had no gene match. The germline V gene has CDR1 SGHNT and CDR2 YENEEA. This CDR3 contains 16 residues. CDR3 in amino acids: CASSRAPGLLYNEQFF. The CDR3 DNA reads as TGTGCCAGCAGCCGTGCTCCGGGACTACTATACAATGAGCAGTTCTTC.

This chain uses TRBV7-9 with TRBJ1-5; 9 nucleotides align to TRBD1. CDR1 and CDR2 from the germline V gene are SEHNR and FQNEAQ (reference sequence). After removal of 4 bases from V and 7 bases from J, the junction contained 5 bases not matched to a gene. This CDR3 contains 14 residues. Here the CDR3 reads CASSSGQGFQPQHF. The CDR3 bases are TGTGCCAGCAGCTCAGGACAGGGGTTCCAGCCCCAGCATTTT.

The chain recombines TRBV2 with TRBJ1-5, with 7 bases matching TRBD1. The V segment lost 6 bases and the J segment 3 bases; nucleotides outside the gene matches: 8. The CDR3 covers 15 residues. CDR1 SNHLY and CDR2 FYNNEI come from the germline V gene. In nucleotides, the CDR3 is TGTGCCAGCAGGCTCCGGGACAGCAACAATCAGCCCCAGCATTTT. This sequence encodes CASRLRDSNNQPQHF.

The rearrangement links TRBV5-1 to TRBJ1-1, with no clear D. This CDR3 comprises 15 residues. V lost 2 bases to trimming and J lost 0 bases, with 11 bases between them. The V gene's germline CDR1 is SGHRS and CDR2 YFSETQ. CDR3 protein: CASSFSGLMNTEAFF. CDR3 sequence (DNA): TGCGCCAGCAGCTTTTCCGGACTGATGAACACTGAAGCTTTCTTT.

The chain employs TRBV6-1 and TRBJ1-1, with D tentatively TRBD1 (5 bases). The germline CDR1 and CDR2 sequences are MNHNS and SASEGT. The CDR3 has 18 residues. Trimming cost V 3 bases and J 6 bases, with 26 bases left between them. In nucleotides, the CDR3 is TGTGCCAGCAGTGATATGGGACTCAGGGATACCGGTAGGGCTGAAGCTTTCTTT. This sequence encodes CASSDMGLRDTGRAEAFF.

The gene calls are TRBV18 and TRBJ1-2; 9 positions agree with TRBD1. After removal of 3 bases from V and 7 bases from J, the junction contained 3 bases not matched to a gene. The germline gives CDR1 KGHSH, CDR2 LQKENI. The CDR3 length is 13 residues. CDR3 sequence (DNA): TGTGCCAGCTCACCCTCGACAGGGGGTGGCTACACCTTC. Amino acid sequence: CASSPSTGGGYTF.

This clone was picked up a small number of times. The V call is TRBV29-1, the J call TRBJ1-1, with D perhaps matching TRBD1 (5 bases). Germline CDR1 is SQVTM and CDR2 is ANQGSEA. This CDR3 has 11 amino acids. Trimming pared 6 bases from V and 5 bases from J, leaving 10 bases between. The CDR3 reads CSVTGVTEAFF. In DNA form, the CDR3 reads TGCAGCGTGACGGGGGTGACTGAAGCTTTCTTT.

Concerning this clone: Other DNA variants within this sample encode the same CDR3. The V and J genes are TRBV20-1 and TRBJ1-2; no definite D call. Trimming took 3 bases from V and 2 from J, leaving 4 bases between them. The CDR3 runs 11 residues. The germline V gene has CDR1 DFQATT and CDR2 SNEGSKA (reference sequence). CDR3 nucleotides: TGCAGTGCTAGTCCGAACTATGGCTACACCTTC. Amino acids: CSASPNYGYTF.

V usage is TRBV10-2 and J usage is TRBJ2-4; D remains ambiguous. Germline assignment: CDR1 WSHSY and CDR2 SAAADI. The V gene lost 2 bases and the J gene lost 6 bases, with 14 bases spanning the gap. CDR3 size: 15 residues. The CDR3 DNA reads TGCGCCAGCAGTGAGCCGAGGAACTATCTAAACATTCAGTACTTC. Its translation: CASSEPRNYLNIQYF.

The chain recombines TRBV19 with TRBJ2-4; 8 bases align to TRBD1. The CDR3 loop spans 16 amino acids. Germline V gene sequence: CDR1 LNHDA, CDR2 SQIVND (reference sequence). Losses at the gene ends were 6 bases for V and 5 bases for J; bases not matched to a gene: 12. The CDR3 spells CASSPAGGRAQNIQYF. In DNA, the CDR3 is TGTGCCAGTAGCCCCGCAGGGGGCCGGGCTCAAAACATTCAGTACTTC.

This sequence joins TRBV5-1 and TRBJ2-6; a possible D gene is TRBD1 (6 bases). This CDR3 region has 14 residues. The germline gives CDR1 SGHRS, CDR2 YFSETQ. Trimming pared 5 bases from V and 6 bases from J, leaving 12 bases between. This chain's CDR3 is CASRSTGLANVLTF. Written as DNA, the CDR3 is TGCGCCAGCAGGTCTACAGGGTTGGCCAACGTCCTGACTTTC.

The chain carries TRBV3-1 (or the pseudogene TRBV3-2) and TRBJ1-6; TRBD1 agrees at 12 bases. The CDR3 extends over 17 amino acids. Per the germline V gene, CDR1 is LGHDT and CDR2 is YNNKEL (reference sequence). The trim removed 4 bases at V and 8 bases at J, leaving 9 bases unmatched. DNA of the CDR3: TGTGCCAGCAGCCCCTCCCGGGACAGGGGGCCTGATTCACCCCTCCACTTT. Protein: CASSPSRDRGPDSPLHF.

This clone was recorded once. V is TRBV7-2 and J is TRBJ1-5; D perhaps matches TRBD1 (5 bases). Germline V gives CDR1 SGHTA, CDR2 FQGNSA. V gave up 5 bases and J gave up 5 bases, with 10 bases separating them. The CDR3 runs to 13 residues. CDR3 sequence reads: CASSPDSYQPQHF. The CDR3 nucleotides are TGTGCCAGCAGCCCCGACAGCTATCAGCCCCAGCATTTT. Filled out from reference TRBV7-2 and TRBJ1-5, the complete variable domain reads GAGVSQSPSNKVTEKGKDVELRCDPISGHTALYWYRQSLGQGLEFLIYFQGNSAPDKSGLPSDRFSAERTGGSVSTLTIQRTQQEDSAVYLCASSPDSYQPQHFGDGTRLSIL.

V usage is TRBV7-9 and J usage is TRBJ1-1; 7 nucleotides match TRBD1. The germline V gene has CDR1 SEHNR and CDR2 FQNEAQ (reference sequence). V shed 4 bases, J shed 1 base, and the junction held 6 bases outside the gene matches. There are 15 residues in the CDR3. CDR3 nucleotide sequence: TGTGCCAGCAGCTCGACCGGGACAGAGAACACTGAAGCTTTCTTT. This codes for CASSSTGTENTEAFF.

The V gene is TRBV10-2, the J gene TRBJ1-5, with D perhaps matching TRBD1 (6 bases). The CDR3 has 15 amino acids. Trimming shortened V by 3 bases and J by 3 bases, and 12 bases separated the two germline ends. The germline V gene has CDR1 WSHSY and CDR2 SAAADI. DNA for the CDR3: TGCGCCAGCAGTGAAAGTACAGGGATCAATCAGCCCCAGCATTTT. Its protein product is CASSESTGINQPQHF.

This CDR3 is CASSDSQGSRTEAFF. CDR3 nucleotide sequence: TGTGCCAGCAGTGACAGTCAGGGAAGCAGGACTGAAGCTTTCTTT. The chain employs TRBV6-4 and TRBJ1-1, with a tentative D call TRBD1 (5 bases). This CDR3 has 15 amino acids. The V end was cut by 2 bases, the J end by 5 bases, with 15 bases between. Germline-derived CDR1 and CDR2 are MRHNA and SNTAGT.

This sequence joins TRBV4-2 and TRBJ1-6, with D possibly being TRBD1 (5 bases). Trimming took 1 base from V and 5 from J, leaving 9 bases between them. The germline V gene has CDR1 LGHNA and CDR2 YNFKEQ. The CDR3 is 15 amino acids. The CDR3, as DNA: TGTGCCAGCAGCCAAGCCGGGGGGAATAATTCACCCCTCCACTTT. Its protein product is CASSQAGGNNSPLHF.

The rearrangement joins TRBV5-6 to TRBJ1-5; D uncertain. This CDR3 has 15 amino acids. The V end lost 1 base, the J end lost 7 bases, and 15 bases lay between the germline ends. The V gene's germline CDR1 is SGHDT and CDR2 YYEEEE. CDR3 residues: CASSLQGGSWQPQHF. The CDR3 coding sequence is TGTGCCAGCAGCTTGCAAGGCGGGAGTTGGCAGCCCCAGCATTTT.

The rearrangement joins TRBV10-3 to TRBJ1-2; 8 bases agree with TRBD1. CDR3 size: 14 residues. With 5 bases clipped from V and 7 bases from J, the junction kept 9 bases outside the gene matches. Per germline, CDR1 ENHRY and CDR2 SYGVKD. The CDR3 region has the DNA TGTGCCATCAGTACTGGACAGGGATTGAGTGGCTACACCTTC. Translated, it gives CAISTGQGLSGYTF.

The V and J genes are TRBV5-6 and TRBJ2-1; weak D call: TRBD1 (5 bases). This CDR3 spans 13 amino acids. Looked up from germline, CDR1 is SGHDT and CDR2 is YYEEEE. V gave up 0 bases and J gave up 6 bases, with 7 bases separating them. This chain's CDR3 is CASSLVTGNEQFF. The DNA of the CDR3 is TGTGCCAGCAGCTTGGTCACAGGCAATGAGCAGTTCTTC.

This clone was found once. V and J are TRBV9 and TRBJ2-2; a possible D gene is TRBD2 (6 bases). Germline V CDR1 and CDR2: SGDLS, YYNGEE. The CDR3 extends over 14 amino acids. V shed 7 bases and J shed 2 bases, with 12 bases lying between them. This chain's CDR3 is CASQGGPNTGELFF. CDR3 nucleotide sequence: TGTGCCAGCCAAGGAGGGCCAAACACCGGGGAGCTGTTTTTT.

This chain uses TRBV7-9 with TRBJ1-2; 8 bases align to TRBD1. CDR3 length: 13 residues. V lost 1 base to trimming and J lost 9 bases; unmatched junction nucleotides: 4. The V gene's germline CDR1 is SEHNR and CDR2 FQNEAQ (reference sequence). CDR3 nucleotides: TGTGCCAGCAGCTTAGGTGGGACAGGAAGCTACACCTTC. This sequence encodes CASSLGGTGSYTF.

The chain is built from TRBV7-2 and TRBJ1-3; no reliable D call. Germline CDR1 SGHTA, CDR2 FQGNSA. With 3 bases removed from V and 0 bases from J, the gap between germline ends came to 6 bases. This CDR3 comprises 14 residues. The CDR3 loop reads CASSLGSSGNTIYF. The CDR3 DNA reads TGTGCCAGCAGCTTGGGCAGCTCTGGAAACACCATATATTTT.